The next 27 T cell receptor beta chains were all read from a single sample in a study of cytomegalovirus exposure and HLA in healthy donors. In the PCR, 60 Vbeta and 13 Jbeta primers were used. Sequencing used immunoSEQ multiplex PCR; TCRdb keeps in-frame clones, though not all of them. This sample has some 270,000 clones, with 75% to 90% found just once. Material: PBMCs. Source of these receptors: a girl aged 2-10 years in good health and CMV-seronegative.

V and J are TRBV7-9 and TRBJ1-2; the D gene is possibly TRBD1 (6 bases). The V gene lost 1 base and the J gene lost 0 bases, with 18 bases spanning the gap. Germline V gene lookup returns CDR1 SEHNR and CDR2 FQNEAQ (reference sequence). CDR3 length equals 18 residues. The CDR3: CASSLGRMDSLANYGYTF. The DNA of the CDR3 is TGTGCCAGCAGCTTAGGAAGGATGGACAGTTTAGCTAACTATGGCTACACCTTC.

This clone was found a few times. The chain is built from TRBV9 and TRBJ1-1; no clear D gene. The germline V gene has CDR1 SGDLS and CDR2 YYNGEE. CDR3 length: 13 amino acids. V lost 4 bases and J 1 base, leaving 8 bases between the germline ends. The CDR3 loop reads CASSPRGNTEAFF. The CDR3 DNA reads as TGTGCCAGCAGCCCTCGGGGGAACACTGAAGCTTTCTTT. Full variable domain (outside the CDR3, taken from reference TRBV9 and TRBJ1-1): DSGVTQTPKHLITATGQRVTLRCSPRSGDLSVYWYQQSLDQGLQFLIQYYNGEERAKGNILERFSAQQFPDLHSELNLSSLELGDSALYFCASSPRGNTEAFFGQGTRLTVV.

The chain combines TRBV4-1 with TRBJ1-6; TRBD1 might be the D (5 bases). The length of the CDR3 is 16 residues. V lost 1 base to trimming and J lost 6 bases, with 13 bases between them. The V gene's germline CDR1 is MGHRA and CDR2 YSYEKL. The DNA of the CDR3 is TGCGCCAGCAGCCAAGTAGGTGGGGGGATTAATTCACCCCTCCACTTT. Protein product: CASSQVGGGINSPLHF.

The chain recombines TRBV18 with TRBJ2-2; the match to TRBD1 covers 8 bases. Losses at the gene ends were 6 bases for V and 3 bases for J; bases not matched to a gene: 9. Germline CDR1 reads KGHSH; CDR2 reads LQKENI. The CDR3 has 16 residues. DNA of the CDR3: TGTGCCAGCTCCCAGGGGCCGACAGGGGACACCGGGGAGCTGTTTTTT. Its translation: CASSQGPTGDTGELFF. The complete variable domain, with remaining parts taken from reference TRBV18 and TRBJ2-2, reads NAGVMQNPRHLVRRRGQEARLRCSPMKGHSHVYWYRQLPEEGLKFMVYLQKENIIDESGMPKERFSAEFPKEGPSILRIQQVVRGDSAAYFCASSQGPTGDTGELFFGEGSRLTVL.

The V and J genes are TRBV4-1 and TRBJ2-1; 7 bases are a match to TRBD1. The V gene's germline CDR1 is MGHRA and CDR2 YSYEKL. The CDR3 totals 17 residues. V shed 0 bases, J shed 1 base, and the junction held 6 bases outside the gene matches. The chain's CDR3 is CASSQDWSRGSYNEQFF. CDR3 nucleotides: TGCGCCAGCAGCCAAGATTGGAGCAGGGGGTCCTACAATGAGCAGTTCTTC.

V and J are TRBV7-6 and TRBJ1-2; TRBD1 aligns across 8 bases. The CDR3 sequence is 15 residues long. Germline CDR1 reads SGHVS; CDR2 reads FNYEAQ. V was pared by 5 bases and J by 4 bases, with 9 bases of the junction left unmatched. Here the CDR3 DNA reads TGTGCCAGCAGCGCCGGGGACAGGTTCACCTATGGCTACACCTTC. Translating it yields CASSAGDRFTYGYTF.

The count of this clone is one. The V gene is TRBV11-2, the J gene TRBJ2-2; 8 bases map to TRBD2. From germline, CDR1 is SGHAT and CDR2 FQNNGV. Trimming took 5 bases from V and 4 from J; bases not matched to a gene: 9. This CDR3 contains 16 residues. The CDR3 loop is CASSPSSGGITGELFF. The CDR3, as DNA: TGTGCCAGCAGCCCCTCGTCGGGAGGGATCACCGGGGAGCTGTTTTTT.

V is TRBV6-5 and J is TRBJ2-7, with TRBD1 matching over 7 bases. The CDR3 extends over 16 amino acids. V lost 3 bases and J lost 2; bases outside the gene matches: 10. From germline, CDR1 is MNHEY and CDR2 SVGAGI. The CDR3 coding sequence is TGTGCCAGCAGTTATTCCGGGACAGTCAAACCCTACGAGCAGTACTTC. Translation: CASSYSGTVKPYEQYF.

This clone came up a few times. This rearrangement joins TRBV13 to TRBJ1-4, with D uncertain. V was shortened by 2 bases and J by 7 bases, with 11 bases between the two germline ends. The germline V gene encodes CDR1 PRHDT and CDR2 FYEKMQ (reference sequence). This CDR3 is 14 amino acids long. CDR3 bases: TGTGCCAGCAGCTTAAACGAGCAGGCTGAAAAACTGTTTTTT. This codes for CASSLNEQAEKLFF.

The rearrangement links TRBV19 to TRBJ1-1, with 8 bases aligning to TRBD1. The CDR3 extends over 15 amino acids. Germline loops: CDR1 LNHDA, CDR2 SQIVND (reference sequence). V lost 4 bases and J lost 6; bases outside the gene matches: 10. In DNA form, the CDR3 reads TGTGCCAGTAGTACCCTCTGGACAGGGTCGCCTGAAGCTTTCTTT. Encoded protein: CASSTLWTGSPEAFF.

J is TRBJ2-2 and V is TRBV5-1, with TRBD2 matching over 14 bases. CDR3 length equals 20 residues. Germline lookup yields CDR1 SGHRS and CDR2 YFSETQ. V gave up 6 bases and J gave up 6 bases; unmatched junction bases: 19. CDR3 residues: CASTPEGLAGGQGGPGELFF. CDR3 DNA: TGCGCCAGCACCCCGGAAGGACTAGCGGGGGGCCAAGGTGGGCCCGGGGAGCTGTTTTTT.

This clone was picked up one time. The chain links TRBV27 to TRBJ2-7, with 7 positions matching TRBD1. Germline CDR1 and CDR2: MNHEY and SMNVEV (reference sequence). The V gene end was trimmed by 8 bases and the J gene end by 5 bases; junction bases not matched to a gene: 9. The CDR3 sequence is 13 residues long. Written as DNA, the CDR3 is TGTGCCAGCCATCAGACAGGGCTCAACGAGCAGTACTTC. As protein: CASHQTGLNEQYF.

The chain combines TRBV6-1 with TRBJ2-1; D unresolved. The V end was cut by 2 bases, the J end by 4 bases, with 12 bases between. This CDR3 spans 15 amino acids. Germline CDR1 and CDR2: MNHNS and SASEGT. The CDR3 loop is CASSEFGSVYNEQFF. The CDR3 coding sequence is TGTGCCAGCAGTGAATTTGGAAGCGTATACAATGAGCAGTTCTTC.

This chain joins TRBV10-3 and TRBJ1-5; a weak D match, TRBD1 (5 bases). V was cut by 0 bases and J by 5 bases, with 14 bases left in between. The CDR3 covers 16 residues. Germline V gives CDR1 ENHRY, CDR2 SYGVKD. CDR3 amino acids: CAISESIFRDHQPQHF. The CDR3 coding sequence is TGTGCCATCAGTGAGTCGATTTTCAGGGATCATCAGCCCCAGCATTTT.

A single count supports this clone. This chain connects TRBV2 to TRBJ1-1; D not certain. Trimming removed 4 bases at V and 4 bases at J, with 19 bases between. The CDR3 is 16 amino acids. Germline CDR1 is SNHLY and CDR2 is FYNNEI. CDR3 DNA sequence: TGTGCCAGCAGTGGGGTAGCAGAGGTTTTGGGCACTGAAGCTTTCTTT. Translating gives CASSGVAEVLGTEAFF.

There are a few counts of this clone. The chain uses TRBV9 and TRBJ1-1; D is uncertain. Between the trimmed V and J ends, which lost 4 bases and 1 base, there was a span of 14 bases. The CDR3 consists of 15 residues. Germline loops: CDR1 SGDLS, CDR2 YYNGEE. The chain's CDR3 is CASSPPTGKNTEAFF. Written as DNA, the CDR3 is TGTGCCAGCAGCCCCCCCACGGGAAAGAACACTGAAGCTTTCTTT. Full variable domain (rest looked up from reference TRBV9 and TRBJ1-1): DSGVTQTPKHLITATGQRVTLRCSPRSGDLSVYWYQQSLDQGLQFLIQYYNGEERAKGNILERFSAQQFPDLHSELNLSSLELGDSALYFCASSPPTGKNTEAFFGQGTRLTVV.

This clone showed up just once. This chain connects TRBV18 to TRBJ2-5; D uncertain. Looked up from germline, CDR1 is KGHSH and CDR2 is LQKENI. Trimming left V 3 bases short and J 1 base short, with 6 bases between. The CDR3 loop spans 13 amino acids. CDR3 region: CASSPTIQETQYF. The CDR3 DNA is TGTGCCAGCTCACCGACAATCCAAGAGACCCAGTACTTC.

This chain uses TRBV13 with TRBJ1-6; no clear D. V shed 5 bases and J shed 9 bases, with 14 bases lying between them. This CDR3 is built from 14 residues. The germline V gene has CDR1 PRHDT and CDR2 FYEKMQ (reference sequence). The CDR3 reads CASSPVPVSSPLHF. CDR3 nucleotide sequence: TGTGCCAGCAGCCCCGTCCCCGTGAGTTCACCCCTCCACTTT.

The gene calls are TRBV6-6 and TRBJ1-1; unclear D gene. The germline CDR1 and CDR2 sequences are MNHNY and SVGAGI (reference sequence). This CDR3 contains 14 residues. V lost 6 bases to trimming and J lost 3 bases, with 14 bases between them. The CDR3 DNA sequence: TGTGCCAGCAGGGATCATACGGGAGACACTGAAGCTTTCTTT. Translating it yields CASRDHTGDTEAFF.

V is TRBV12-5 and J is TRBJ2-1, with D possibly matching TRBD1 (6 bases). This CDR3 spans 16 amino acids. Looked up from germline, CDR1 is LGHNT and CDR2 is FRNRAP. Trimming cost V 1 base and J 4 bases, with 14 bases left between them. The CDR3 sequence is CASGLGEHTGYNEQFF. CDR3 nucleotides: TGTGCTAGTGGTTTGGGCGAACACACAGGGTACAATGAGCAGTTCTTC.

This clone was counted once. The genes are TRBV27 and TRBJ1-2; D ambiguous. V was pared by 3 bases and J by 2 bases, with 4 bases between. CDR1 is MNHEY, CDR2 SMNVEV, per germline (reference sequence). The CDR3 runs 12 residues. CDR3 in DNA: TGTGCCAGCAGTTTGTCGAACTATGGCTACACCTTC. Residues: CASSLSNYGYTF.

The V and J genes are TRBV27 and TRBJ2-3, with 9 bases fitting TRBD2. The germline V gene encodes CDR1 MNHEY and CDR2 SMNVEV (reference sequence). The J segment lost 3 bases and the V segment lost 7 bases, leaving 5 bases of the junction unmatched. The CDR3 contains 14 residues. The CDR3: CASIGLARTDTQYF. DNA for the CDR3: TGTGCCAGCATAGGACTAGCGCGGACAGATACGCAGTATTTT.

The chain has TRBV7-8 and TRBJ2-1; 10 nucleotides align to TRBD1. The J segment lost 6 bases and the V segment lost 5 bases, leaving 10 bases of the junction unmatched. CDR1 and CDR2 from the germline V gene are SGHVS and FQNEAQ. CDR3 length: 16 residues. In DNA, the CDR3 is TGTGCCAGCAGCGCCACCGGGACAGGGGCCCGCAATGAGCAGTTCTTC. This sequence encodes CASSATGTGARNEQFF.

This rearrangement joins TRBV5-1 to TRBJ2-7; D perhaps matches TRBD1 (5 bases). Between the trimmed V and J ends, which lost 0 bases and 5 bases, there was a span of 9 bases. CDR3 size: 13 residues. Germline CDR1 SGHRS, CDR2 YFSETQ. The CDR3 loop reads CASSLGGRDEQYF. The DNA of the CDR3 is TGCGCCAGCAGCTTGGGGGGCCGCGACGAGCAGTACTTC.

The V gene is TRBV6-5, the J gene TRBJ2-7, with D possibly TRBD1 on 6 matching bases. V lost 2 bases and J lost 5, with 13 bases in between. The CDR3 totals 14 residues. Germline lookup yields CDR1 MNHEY and CDR2 SVGAGI. Here the CDR3 DNA reads TGTGCCAGCAGTTACGGGACAATCATGGACGAGCAGTACTTC. Amino acid sequence: CASSYGTIMDEQYF.

The V gene is TRBV5-1, the J gene TRBJ1-3, with 9 bases matching TRBD1. The CDR3 runs to 15 residues. V shed 4 bases, J shed 2 bases, and the junction held 4 bases outside the gene matches. Germline V gene data show CDR1 as SGHRS and CDR2 as YFSETQ. CDR3 region: CASSAGTGPGNTIYF. CDR3 nucleotide sequence: TGCGCCAGCAGCGCGGGGACAGGGCCTGGAAACACCATATATTTT.

This clone was seen just once. CDR3 nucleotides: TGTGCCAGCAGCTTAGTAGGGGGCGCGGGCACCGGGGAGCTGTTTTTT. Its protein is CASSLVGGAGTGELFF. The chain links TRBV7-8 to TRBJ2-2; TRBD1 agrees at 7 bases. V lost 1 base and J lost 4; bases outside the gene matches: 6. The CDR3 spans 16 residues. Per germline, CDR1 SGHVS and CDR2 FQNEAQ.